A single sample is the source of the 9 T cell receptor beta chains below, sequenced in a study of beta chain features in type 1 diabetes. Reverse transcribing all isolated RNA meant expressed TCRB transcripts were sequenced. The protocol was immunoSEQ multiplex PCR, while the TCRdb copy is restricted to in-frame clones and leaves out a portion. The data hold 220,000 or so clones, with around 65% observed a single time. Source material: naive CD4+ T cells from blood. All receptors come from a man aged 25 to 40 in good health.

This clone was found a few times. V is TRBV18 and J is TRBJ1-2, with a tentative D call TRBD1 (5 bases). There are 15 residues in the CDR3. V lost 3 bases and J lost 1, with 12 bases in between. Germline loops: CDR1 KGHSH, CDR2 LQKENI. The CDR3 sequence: CASSPGTDNNYGYTF. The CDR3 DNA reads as TGTGCCAGCTCACCCGGGACGGATAATAACTATGGCTACACCTTC. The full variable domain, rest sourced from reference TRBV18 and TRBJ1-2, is NAGVMQNPRHLVRRRGQEARLRCSPMKGHSHVYWYRQLPEEGLKFMVYLQKENIIDESGMPKERFSAEFPKEGPSILRIQQVVRGDSAAYFCASSPGTDNNYGYTFGSGTRLTVV.

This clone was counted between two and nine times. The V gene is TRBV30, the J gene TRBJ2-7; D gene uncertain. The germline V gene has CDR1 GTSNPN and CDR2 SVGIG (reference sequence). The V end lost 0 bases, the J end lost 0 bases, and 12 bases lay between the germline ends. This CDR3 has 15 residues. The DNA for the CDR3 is TGTGCCTGGAGTGTGCAACAGAAGAGCTCCTACGAGCAGTACTTC. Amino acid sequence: CAWSVQQKSSYEQYF.

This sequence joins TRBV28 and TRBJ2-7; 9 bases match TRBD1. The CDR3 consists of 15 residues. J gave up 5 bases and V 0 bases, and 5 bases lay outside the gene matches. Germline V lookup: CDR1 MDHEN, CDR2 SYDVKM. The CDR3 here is CASSLWPDRGNEQYF. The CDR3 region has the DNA TGTGCCAGCAGTTTATGGCCGGACAGGGGTAACGAGCAGTACTTC.

The CDR3 DNA reads as TGTGCCATCAGTTCCACTCAGGGTCCAGATACGCAGTATTTT. Translation: CAISSTQGPDTQYF. The J gene is TRBJ2-3, the V gene TRBV10-3; the D gene is possibly TRBD1 (5 bases). This CDR3 is 14 amino acids long. Between the trimmed V and J ends, which lost 5 bases and 4 bases, there was a span of 13 bases. Germline V lookup: CDR1 ENHRY, CDR2 SYGVKD.

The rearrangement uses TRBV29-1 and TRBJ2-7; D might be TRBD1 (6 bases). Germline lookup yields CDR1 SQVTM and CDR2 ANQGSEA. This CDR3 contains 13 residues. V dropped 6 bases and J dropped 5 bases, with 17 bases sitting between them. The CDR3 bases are TGCAGCGTCACAGGGCTGGGGACGAACGAGCAGTACTTC. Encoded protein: CSVTGLGTNEQYF.

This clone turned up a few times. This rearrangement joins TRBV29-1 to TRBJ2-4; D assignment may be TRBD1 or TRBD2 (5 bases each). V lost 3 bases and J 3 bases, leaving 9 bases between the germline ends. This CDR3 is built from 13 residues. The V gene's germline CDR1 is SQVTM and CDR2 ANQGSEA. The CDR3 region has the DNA TGCAGCGTTGATGGGGACGGCAAAAACATTCAGTACTTC. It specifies CSVDGDGKNIQYF.

Here the CDR3 DNA reads TGTGCCAGCAGACATGGTGGGGGCATAGCCAAAAACATTCAGTACTTC. Protein sequence: CASRHGGGIAKNIQYF. The J gene is TRBJ2-4, the V gene TRBV5-6, with a tentative D call TRBD1 (6 bases). Per germline, CDR1 SGHDT and CDR2 YYEEEE. The CDR3 runs 16 residues. The V end was cut by 5 bases, the J end by 0 bases, with 15 bases between. The entire variable domain, with the rest obtained from reference TRBV5-6 and TRBJ2-4, is as follows: DAGVTQSPTHLIKTRGQQVTLRCSPKSGHDTVSWYQQALGQGPQFIFQYYEEEERQRGNFPDRFSGHQFPNYSSELNVNALLLGDSALYLCASRHGGGIAKNIQYFGAGTRLSVL.

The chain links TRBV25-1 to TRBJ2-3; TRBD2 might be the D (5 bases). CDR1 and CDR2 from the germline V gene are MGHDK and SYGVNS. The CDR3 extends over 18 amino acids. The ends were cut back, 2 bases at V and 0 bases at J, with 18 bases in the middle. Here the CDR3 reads CASSEGSLSVTSTDTQYF. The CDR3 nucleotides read TGTGCCAGCAGTGAAGGGAGCCTTAGCGTAACTAGCACAGATACGCAGTATTTT.

The CDR3 loop reads CAISDVAGLLDTQYF. The CDR3 region has the DNA TGTGCCATCAGTGATGTAGCGGGATTGTTGGATACGCAGTATTTT. The chain links TRBV10-3 to TRBJ2-3, with 8 positions matching TRBD2. This CDR3 region has 15 residues. CDR1 and CDR2 (germline): ENHRY, SYGVKD. With 3 bases clipped from V and 6 bases from J, the junction kept 8 bases outside the gene matches.